Detailed here is one TCR beta chain. The data belong to a study of blood T cell repertoires in COVID-19. Trimming removed 5 bases at V and 7 bases at J, with 14 bases between. This CDR3 spans 14 amino acids. Germline loops: CDR1 SGHTA, CDR2 FQGNSA. Profiling relied on immunoSEQ multiplex PCR, and the TCRdb table lists in-frame clones only, not all of them. The data show 40,000 to 60,000 clones, around 85% seen once. This TCR was sampled from a man aged 45-65 years with active COVID-19. This chain joins TRBV7-2 and TRBJ1-4; D possibly corresponds to TRBD1 (5 bases). The sample taken for sequencing was peripheral blood. The CDR3 here is CASSPGRGIEKLFF. In DNA, the CDR3 is TGTGCCAGCAGCCCAGGGCGGGGTATTGAAAAACTGTTTTTT.